A selection of T cell receptor beta chains follows, all from one sample in a study of blood T cell repertoires in COVID-19. Sequencing was performed with immunoSEQ multiplex PCR; in TCRdb, only in-frame clones are kept and a portion is missing. The sample comprises some 210,000 clones, approximately 75% of which are singletons, and about 9% rests with the top ten. Source material: PBMCs or T cells enriched from blood (not recorded which). The receptors were gathered from a man aged 35-49 years who had recovered from COVID-19. The CDR3 runs from the conserved cysteine through the conserved F or W. Each record gives: D gene, J gene, V gene, clone size, CDR3 protein, CDR3 DNA. A D gene is named only where the DNA matches it firmly. Only part of the rows carry a size: once, few, many, or a class if the clone is expanded.

d_gene: -; j_gene: TRBJ1-5; v_gene: TRBV19; abundance: -; CDR3aa: CASSAEQGENQPQHF; CDR3nt: TGTGCCAGTAGCGCGGAACAGGGCGAGAATCAGCCCCAGCATTTT
d_gene: -; j_gene: TRBJ2-7; v_gene: TRBV3-1/TRBV3-2; abundance: -; CDR3aa: CASSGESDEQYF; CDR3nt: TGTGCCAGCAGCGGTGAATCGGACGAGCAGTACTTC
d_gene: -; j_gene: TRBJ2-2; v_gene: TRBV3-1/TRBV3-2; abundance: -; CDR3aa: CASSQVIGVSTGELFF; CDR3nt: TGTGCCAGCAGCCAAGTGATCGGGGTTAGCACCGGGGAGCTGTTTTTT
d_gene: -; j_gene: TRBJ1-1; v_gene: TRBV18; abundance: -; CDR3aa: CASSQGGRGTEAFF; CDR3nt: TGTGCCAGCTCACAGGGAGGGCGGGGGACTGAAGCTTTCTTT
d_gene: TRBD1; j_gene: TRBJ2-1; v_gene: TRBV2; abundance: -; CDR3aa: CASSVYRGSNEQFF; CDR3nt: TGTGCCAGCAGCGTCTACAGGGGATCCAATGAGCAGTTCTTC
d_gene: -; j_gene: TRBJ2-1; v_gene: TRBV21-1; abundance: -; CDR3aa: CASSKVDEQFF; CDR3nt: TGTGCCAGCAGCAAAGTCGATGAGCAGTTCTTC
d_gene: TRBD1; j_gene: TRBJ2-3; v_gene: TRBV24-1; abundance: -; CDR3aa: CATSGWTGVNTDTQYF; CDR3nt: TGTGCCACCAGTGGTTGGACAGGGGTAAACACAGATACGCAGTATTTT
d_gene: TRBD2; j_gene: TRBJ2-2; v_gene: TRBV7-2; abundance: -; CDR3aa: CASSFSSASGEITGELFF; CDR3nt: TGTGCCAGCAGCTTTTCCTCCGCTAGCGGGGAAATCACCGGGGAGCTGTTTTTT
d_gene: TRBD2; j_gene: TRBJ2-5; v_gene: TRBV2; abundance: -; CDR3aa: CASSRSGRETQYF; CDR3nt: TGTGCCAGCAGTCGAAGCGGGAGGGAGACCCAGTACTTC
d_gene: TRBD1; j_gene: TRBJ2-7; v_gene: TRBV13; abundance: few; CDR3aa: CASSYRDRSYEQYF; CDR3nt: TGTGCCAGCAGCTACCGGGACAGATCCTACGAGCAGTACTTC
d_gene: TRBD1; j_gene: TRBJ1-2; v_gene: TRBV24-1; abundance: -; CDR3aa: CATSDGDRANYGYTF; CDR3nt: TGTGCCACCAGTGACGGGGACAGGGCCAACTATGGCTACACCTTC
d_gene: -; j_gene: TRBJ1-6; v_gene: TRBV5-3; abundance: -; CDR3aa: CARSRQDSSYNSPLHF; CDR3nt: TGTGCCAGAAGCCGACAGGATAGCTCCTATAATTCACCCCTCCACTTT
d_gene: -; j_gene: TRBJ1-1; v_gene: TRBV29-1; abundance: -; CDR3aa: CSVERGMNTEAFF; CDR3nt: TGCAGCGTTGAACGGGGTATGAACACTGAAGCTTTCTTT
d_gene: TRBD1; j_gene: TRBJ1-2; v_gene: TRBV18; abundance: -; CDR3aa: CASSPEPARGHGYTF; CDR3nt: TGTGCCAGCTCACCCGAACCGGCCAGGGGGCATGGCTACACCTTC
d_gene: TRBD1; j_gene: TRBJ1-3; v_gene: TRBV3-1/TRBV3-2; abundance: -; CDR3aa: CASSQERRGLQGASGNTIYF; CDR3nt: TGTGCCAGCAGCCAAGAAAGGAGGGGCCTACAGGGGGCTTCTGGAAACACCATATATTTT
d_gene: TRBD2; j_gene: TRBJ2-1; v_gene: TRBV2; abundance: -; CDR3aa: CASGRTSGYNEQFF; CDR3nt: TGTGCCAGCGGAAGGACTAGCGGATACAATGAGCAGTTCTTC
d_gene: -; j_gene: TRBJ1-2; v_gene: TRBV28; abundance: -; CDR3aa: CASSFRGSYGYTF; CDR3nt: TGTGCCAGCAGTTTTAGGGGCTCGTATGGCTACACCTTC
d_gene: -; j_gene: TRBJ2-3; v_gene: TRBV6-6; abundance: few; CDR3aa: CASRRVSTDTQYF; CDR3nt: TGTGCCAGCAGGCGAGTAAGCACAGATACGCAGTATTTT
d_gene: TRBD1; j_gene: TRBJ2-7; v_gene: TRBV7-6; abundance: -; CDR3aa: CASSSLGPDRGSGEQYF; CDR3nt: TGTGCCAGCAGCTCTTTGGGACCGGACAGGGGGTCGGGCGAGCAGTACTTC
d_gene: -; j_gene: TRBJ2-2; v_gene: TRBV9; abundance: -; CDR3aa: CASSVGGNTGELFF; CDR3nt: TGTGCCAGCAGCGTAGGCGGCAACACCGGGGAGCTGTTTTTT
d_gene: TRBD2; j_gene: TRBJ2-1; v_gene: TRBV5-1; abundance: -; CDR3aa: CASRFGTSGLYNEQFF; CDR3nt: TGCGCCAGCAGATTCGGGACTAGCGGGCTTTACAATGAGCAGTTCTTC
d_gene: -; j_gene: TRBJ2-7; v_gene: TRBV5-4; abundance: few; CDR3aa: CASSSQGRGGEQYF; CDR3nt: TGTGCCAGCAGCAGCCAGGGGAGAGGTGGCGAGCAGTACTTC
d_gene: -; j_gene: TRBJ1-3; v_gene: TRBV5-6; abundance: -; CDR3aa: CASIPPGGNTIYF; CDR3nt: TGTGCCAGCATCCCCCCGGGGGGAAACACCATATATTTT
d_gene: -; j_gene: TRBJ2-1; v_gene: TRBV19; abundance: -; CDR3aa: CASSVGSSYNEQFF; CDR3nt: TGTGCCAGTAGTGTCGGTAGCTCCTACAATGAGCAGTTCTTC
d_gene: TRBD1; j_gene: TRBJ1-1; v_gene: TRBV2; abundance: few; CDR3aa: CASLRWGTGGSRNTEAFF; CDR3nt: TGTGCCAGCCTTAGGTGGGGGACAGGGGGTTCTCGGAACACTGAAGCTTTCTTT
d_gene: -; j_gene: TRBJ1-1; v_gene: TRBV30; abundance: -; CDR3aa: CAWSYSVNTEAFF; CDR3nt: TGTGCCTGGAGTTATTCAGTGAACACTGAAGCTTTCTTT
d_gene: TRBD2; j_gene: TRBJ2-7; v_gene: TRBV24-1; abundance: -; CDR3aa: CATSAGGSPYEQYF; CDR3nt: TGTGCCACCAGTGCGGGGGGGTCCCCCTACGAGCAGTACTTC
d_gene: -; j_gene: TRBJ2-1; v_gene: TRBV5-1; abundance: -; CDR3aa: CASSYLTGGAGTKYNEQFF; CDR3nt: TGCGCCAGCAGCTACTTGACGGGGGGCGCCGGGACTAAGTACAATGAGCAGTTCTTC
d_gene: -; j_gene: TRBJ1-6; v_gene: TRBV4-2; abundance: -; CDR3aa: CASTPRLAGNNSPLHF; CDR3nt: TGTGCCAGCACCCCTCGATTGGCAGGGAATAATTCACCCCTCCACTTT
d_gene: -; j_gene: TRBJ1-4; v_gene: TRBV3-1/TRBV3-2; abundance: -; CDR3aa: CASSPAGGRMGNEKLFF; CDR3nt: TGTGCCAGCAGCCCAGCCGGGGGGCGGATGGGCAATGAAAAACTGTTTTTT
d_gene: -; j_gene: TRBJ2-5; v_gene: TRBV6-1; abundance: -; CDR3aa: CASSEWRDFGETQYF; CDR3nt: TGTGCCAGCAGTGAGTGGCGGGACTTCGGGGAGACCCAGTACTTC
d_gene: TRBD1; j_gene: TRBJ2-1; v_gene: TRBV5-1; abundance: once; CDR3aa: CASSTRQGTMGNEQFF; CDR3nt: TGCGCCAGCAGCACCCGACAGGGTACTATGGGGAATGAGCAGTTCTTC
d_gene: TRBD1; j_gene: TRBJ1-5; v_gene: TRBV6-2/TRBV6-3; abundance: -; CDR3aa: CASSPPGQGSYSNQPQHF; CDR3nt: TGTGCCAGCAGTCCGCCAGGACAGGGGTCTTATAGCAATCAGCCCCAGCATTTT
d_gene: -; j_gene: TRBJ1-1; v_gene: TRBV28; abundance: -; CDR3aa: CASTHQNTEAFF; CDR3nt: TGTGCCAGCACCCATCAGAACACTGAAGCTTTCTTT
d_gene: -; j_gene: TRBJ1-1; v_gene: TRBV19; abundance: -; CDR3aa: CASSIQTGRGEAFF; CDR3nt: TGTGCCAGTAGTATCCAGACCGGGAGGGGTGAAGCTTTCTTT
d_gene: TRBD2; j_gene: TRBJ2-3; v_gene: TRBV19; abundance: -; CDR3aa: CASSIFYKAGGSSDTQYF; CDR3nt: TGTGCCAGTAGTATCTTTTATAAAGCGGGAGGGTCATCAGATACGCAGTATTTT
d_gene: -; j_gene: TRBJ1-2; v_gene: TRBV6-5; abundance: -; CDR3aa: CASRSTGKRDGYTF; CDR3nt: TGTGCCAGCAGATCAACAGGGAAGCGCGATGGCTACACCTTC
d_gene: TRBD1; j_gene: TRBJ2-5; v_gene: TRBV5-1; abundance: -; CDR3aa: CASSRDRSQETQYF; CDR3nt: TGCGCCAGCAGCCGGGACAGGAGCCAAGAGACCCAGTACTTC
d_gene: -; j_gene: TRBJ2-2; v_gene: TRBV6-5; abundance: -; CDR3aa: CASTDRNTGELFF; CDR3nt: TGTGCCAGCACCGACAGGAACACCGGGGAGCTGTTTTTT
d_gene: TRBD1; j_gene: TRBJ2-7; v_gene: TRBV14; abundance: -; CDR3aa: CASSQEKWDRFYEQYF; CDR3nt: TGTGCCAGCAGCCAAGAAAAGTGGGACAGGTTTTACGAGCAGTACTTC
d_gene: -; j_gene: TRBJ1-2; v_gene: TRBV21-1; abundance: -; CDR3aa: CASSSRWGGLGPLQNGYTF; CDR3nt: TGTGCCAGCAGCAGTCGATGGGGGGGTTTAGGCCCATTACAGAATGGCTACACCTTC
d_gene: -; j_gene: TRBJ1-5; v_gene: TRBV10-1; abundance: -; CDR3aa: CASSVSPGGAQHF; CDR3nt: TGCGCCAGCAGTGTCTCGCCCGGGGGAGCCCAGCATTTT